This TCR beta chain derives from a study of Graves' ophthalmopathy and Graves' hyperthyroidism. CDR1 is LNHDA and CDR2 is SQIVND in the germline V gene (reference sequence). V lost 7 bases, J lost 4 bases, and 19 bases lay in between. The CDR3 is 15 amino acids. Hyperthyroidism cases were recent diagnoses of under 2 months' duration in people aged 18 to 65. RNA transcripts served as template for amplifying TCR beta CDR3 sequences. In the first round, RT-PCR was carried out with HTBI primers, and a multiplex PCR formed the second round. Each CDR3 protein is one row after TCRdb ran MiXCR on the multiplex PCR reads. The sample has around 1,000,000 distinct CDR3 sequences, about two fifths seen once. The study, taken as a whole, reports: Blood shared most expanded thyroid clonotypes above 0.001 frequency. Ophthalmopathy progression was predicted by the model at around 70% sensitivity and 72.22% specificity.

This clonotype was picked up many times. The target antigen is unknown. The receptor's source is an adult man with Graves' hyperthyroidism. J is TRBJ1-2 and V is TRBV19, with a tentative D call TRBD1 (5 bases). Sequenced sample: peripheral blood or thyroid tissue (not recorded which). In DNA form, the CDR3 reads TGTGCCAGTACCCTAAAACCCGGGACCCTCTATGGCTACACCTTC. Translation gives CASTLKPGTLYGYTF.